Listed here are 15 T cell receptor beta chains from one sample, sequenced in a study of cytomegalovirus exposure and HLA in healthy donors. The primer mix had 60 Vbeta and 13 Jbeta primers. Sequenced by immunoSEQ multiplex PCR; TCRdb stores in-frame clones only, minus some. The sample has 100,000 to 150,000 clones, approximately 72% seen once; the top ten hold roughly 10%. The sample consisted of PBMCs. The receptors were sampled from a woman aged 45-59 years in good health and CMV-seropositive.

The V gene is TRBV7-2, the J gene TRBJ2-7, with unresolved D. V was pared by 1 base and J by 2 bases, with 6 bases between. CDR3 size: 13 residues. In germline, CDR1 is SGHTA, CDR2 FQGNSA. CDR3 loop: CASSLVLPYEQYF. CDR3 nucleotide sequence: TGTGCCAGCAGCTTAGTACTGCCCTACGAGCAGTACTTC.

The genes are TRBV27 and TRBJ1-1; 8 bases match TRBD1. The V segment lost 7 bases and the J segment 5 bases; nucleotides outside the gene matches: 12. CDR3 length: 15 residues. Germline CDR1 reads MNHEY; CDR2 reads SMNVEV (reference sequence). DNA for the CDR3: TGTGCCAGCAATCTTCCCCAGGGGGCGAGAACTGAAGCTTTCTTT. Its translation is CASNLPQGARTEAFF.

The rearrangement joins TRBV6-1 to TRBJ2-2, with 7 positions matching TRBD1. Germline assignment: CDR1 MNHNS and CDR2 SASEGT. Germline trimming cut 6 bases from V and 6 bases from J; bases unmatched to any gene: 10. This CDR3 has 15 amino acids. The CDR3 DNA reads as TGTGCCAGCAGACCGACAGGGTTGGATGCCGGGGAGCTGTTTTTT. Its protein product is CASRPTGLDAGELFF.

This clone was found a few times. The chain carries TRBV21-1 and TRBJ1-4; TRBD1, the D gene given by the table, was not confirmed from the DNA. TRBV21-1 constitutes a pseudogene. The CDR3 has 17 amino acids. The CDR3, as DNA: TGTGCCAGCAGCAAAGTTGGGAGCCAGGGGTCTAATGAAAAACTGTTTTTT. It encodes CASSKVGSQGSNEKLFF.

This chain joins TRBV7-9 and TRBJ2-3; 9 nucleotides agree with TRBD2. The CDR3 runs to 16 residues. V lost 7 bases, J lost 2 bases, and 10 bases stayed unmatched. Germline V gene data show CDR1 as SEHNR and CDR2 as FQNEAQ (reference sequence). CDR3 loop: CASNRWRGGDTDTQYF. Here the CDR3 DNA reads TGTGCCAGCAACCGCTGGCGGGGGGGCGACACAGATACGCAGTATTTT.

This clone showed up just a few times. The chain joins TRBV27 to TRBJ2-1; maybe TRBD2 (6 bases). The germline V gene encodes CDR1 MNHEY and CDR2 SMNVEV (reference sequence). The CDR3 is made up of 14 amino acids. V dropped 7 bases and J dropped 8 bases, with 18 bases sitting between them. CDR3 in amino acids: CASTSHGSPYEQFF. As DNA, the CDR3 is TGTGCCAGCACCTCTCACGGGAGTCCGTATGAGCAGTTCTTC.

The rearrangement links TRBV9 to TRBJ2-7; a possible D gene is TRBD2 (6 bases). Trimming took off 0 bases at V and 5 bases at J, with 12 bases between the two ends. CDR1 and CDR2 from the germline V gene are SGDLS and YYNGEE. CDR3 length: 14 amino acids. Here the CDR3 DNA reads TGTGCCAGCAGCGTAGGGGACTCCCTCCACGAGCAGTACTTC. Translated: CASSVGDSLHEQYF.

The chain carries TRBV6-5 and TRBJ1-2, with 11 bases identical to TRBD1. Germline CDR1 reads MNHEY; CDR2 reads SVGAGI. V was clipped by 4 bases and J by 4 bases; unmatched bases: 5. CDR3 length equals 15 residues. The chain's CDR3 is CASSSGTGGSYGYTF. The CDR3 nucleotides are TGTGCCAGCAGTTCCGGGACAGGGGGTAGCTATGGCTACACCTTC.

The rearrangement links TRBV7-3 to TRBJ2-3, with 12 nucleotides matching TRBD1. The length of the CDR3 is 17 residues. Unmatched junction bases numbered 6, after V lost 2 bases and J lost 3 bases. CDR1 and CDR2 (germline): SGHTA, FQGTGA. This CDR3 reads CASSLRDRGRGTDTQYF. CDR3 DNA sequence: TGTGCCAGCAGCTTACGGGACAGGGGGCGCGGGACAGATACGCAGTATTTT.

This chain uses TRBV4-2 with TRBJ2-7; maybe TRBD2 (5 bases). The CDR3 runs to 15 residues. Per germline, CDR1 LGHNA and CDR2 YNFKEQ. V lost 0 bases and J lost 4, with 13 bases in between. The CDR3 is CASSQDARDQYEQYF. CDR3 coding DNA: TGTGCCAGCAGCCAAGATGCGAGGGATCAGTACGAGCAGTACTTC.

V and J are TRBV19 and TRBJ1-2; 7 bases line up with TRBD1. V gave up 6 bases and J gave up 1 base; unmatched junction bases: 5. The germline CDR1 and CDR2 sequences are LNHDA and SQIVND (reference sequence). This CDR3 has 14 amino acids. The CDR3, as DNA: TGTGCCAGTAGCAGGGGACAGATTAACTATGGCTACACCTTC. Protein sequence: CASSRGQINYGYTF.

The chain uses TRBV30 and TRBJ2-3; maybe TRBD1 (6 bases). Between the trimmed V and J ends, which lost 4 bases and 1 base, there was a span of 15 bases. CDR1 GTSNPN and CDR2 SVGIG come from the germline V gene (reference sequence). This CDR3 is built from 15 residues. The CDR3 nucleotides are TGTGCCTGGACCACAGGGATCGGGCGCACAGATACGCAGTATTTT. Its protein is CAWTTGIGRTDTQYF. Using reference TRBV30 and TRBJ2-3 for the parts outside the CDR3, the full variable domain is SQTIHQWPATLVQPVGSPLSLECTVEGTSNPNLYWYRQAAGRGLQLLFYSVGIGQISSEVPQNLSASRPQDRQFILSSKKLLLSDSGFYLCAWTTGIGRTDTQYFGPGTRLTVL.

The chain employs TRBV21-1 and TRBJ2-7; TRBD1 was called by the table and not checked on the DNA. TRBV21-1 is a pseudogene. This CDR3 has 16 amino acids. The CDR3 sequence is CASSKEARGQPYEQYF. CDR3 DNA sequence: TGTGCCAGCAGCAAAGAGGCCAGGGGGCAACCCTACGAGCAGTACTTC.

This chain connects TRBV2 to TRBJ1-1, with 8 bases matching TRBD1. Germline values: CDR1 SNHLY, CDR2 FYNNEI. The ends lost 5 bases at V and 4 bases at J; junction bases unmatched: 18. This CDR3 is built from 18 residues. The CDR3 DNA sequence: TGTGCCAGCAGTTGGCTGACACAGGGGGGAATTCGGGGCACTGAAGCTTTCTTT. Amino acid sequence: CASSWLTQGGIRGTEAFF.

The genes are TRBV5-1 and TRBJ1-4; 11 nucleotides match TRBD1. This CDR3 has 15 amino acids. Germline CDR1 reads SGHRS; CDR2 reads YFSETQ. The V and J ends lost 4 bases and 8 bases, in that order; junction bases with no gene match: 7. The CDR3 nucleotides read TGCGCCAGCAGCCTCGGGACAGGGGGATGGGAAAAACTGTTTTTT. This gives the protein CASSLGTGGWEKLFF.